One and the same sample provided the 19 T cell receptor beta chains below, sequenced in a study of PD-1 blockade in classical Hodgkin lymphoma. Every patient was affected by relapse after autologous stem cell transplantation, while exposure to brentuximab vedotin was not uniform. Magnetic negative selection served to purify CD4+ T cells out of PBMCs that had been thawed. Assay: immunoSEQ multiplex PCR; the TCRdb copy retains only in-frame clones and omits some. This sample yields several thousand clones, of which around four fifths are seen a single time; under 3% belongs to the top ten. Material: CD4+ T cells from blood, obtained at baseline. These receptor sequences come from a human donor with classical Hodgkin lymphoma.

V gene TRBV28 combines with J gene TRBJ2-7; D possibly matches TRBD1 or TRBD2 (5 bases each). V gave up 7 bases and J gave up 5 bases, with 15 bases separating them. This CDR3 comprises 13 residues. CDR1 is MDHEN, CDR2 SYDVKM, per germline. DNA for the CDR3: TGTGCCAGCACCCCAGGGACGAGAAACGAGCAGTACTTC. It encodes CASTPGTRNEQYF.

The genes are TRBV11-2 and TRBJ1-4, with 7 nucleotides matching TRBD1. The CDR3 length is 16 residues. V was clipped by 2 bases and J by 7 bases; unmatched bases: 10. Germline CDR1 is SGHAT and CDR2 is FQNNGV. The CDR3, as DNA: TGTGCCAGCAGCTTAAAAACCGGGACAGTGAGTGAAAAACTGTTTTTT. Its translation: CASSLKTGTVSEKLFF.

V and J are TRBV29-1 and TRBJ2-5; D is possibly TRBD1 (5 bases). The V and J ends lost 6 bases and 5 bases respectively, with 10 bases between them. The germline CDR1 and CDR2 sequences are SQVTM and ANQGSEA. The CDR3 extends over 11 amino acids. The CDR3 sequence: CSVAGMETQYF. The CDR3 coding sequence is TGCAGCGTCGCAGGGATGGAGACCCAGTACTTC.

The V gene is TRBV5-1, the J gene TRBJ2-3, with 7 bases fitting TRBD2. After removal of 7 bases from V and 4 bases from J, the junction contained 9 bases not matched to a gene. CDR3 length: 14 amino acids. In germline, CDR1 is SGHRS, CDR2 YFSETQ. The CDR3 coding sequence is TGCGCCAGCTTTGCGGGAGAGAGGGCAGATACGCAGTATTTT. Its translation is CASFAGERADTQYF.

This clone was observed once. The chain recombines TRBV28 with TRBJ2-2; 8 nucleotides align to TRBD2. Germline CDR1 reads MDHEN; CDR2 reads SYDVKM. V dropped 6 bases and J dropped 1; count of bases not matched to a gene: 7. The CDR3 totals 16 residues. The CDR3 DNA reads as TGTGCCAGCAGCTCCCCCGGGGGGGTGAACACCGGGGAGCTGTTTTTT. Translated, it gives CASSSPGGVNTGELFF.

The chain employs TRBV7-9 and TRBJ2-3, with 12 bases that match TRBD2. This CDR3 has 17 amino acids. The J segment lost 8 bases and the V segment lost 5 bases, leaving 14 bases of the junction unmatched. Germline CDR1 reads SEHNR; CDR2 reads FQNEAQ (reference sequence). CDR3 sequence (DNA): TGTGCCAGCAGCACCATAGGACTAGCGGGAAGTACGGCTACGCAGTATTTT. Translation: CASSTIGLAGSTATQYF.

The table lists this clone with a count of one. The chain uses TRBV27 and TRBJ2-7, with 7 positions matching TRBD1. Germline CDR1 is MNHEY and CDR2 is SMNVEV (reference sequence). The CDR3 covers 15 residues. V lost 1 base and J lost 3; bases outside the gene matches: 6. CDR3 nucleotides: TGTGCCAGCAGTTTATTGGGGACAGAGGGCTACGAGCAGTACTTC. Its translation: CASSLLGTEGYEQYF.

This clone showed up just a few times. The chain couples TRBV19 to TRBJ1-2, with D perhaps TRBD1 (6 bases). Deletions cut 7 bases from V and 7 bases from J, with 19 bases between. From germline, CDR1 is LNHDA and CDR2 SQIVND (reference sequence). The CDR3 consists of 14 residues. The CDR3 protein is CASTFSDSFGGYTF. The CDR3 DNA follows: TGTGCCAGTACCTTTTCGGACAGTTTCGGTGGCTACACCTTC.

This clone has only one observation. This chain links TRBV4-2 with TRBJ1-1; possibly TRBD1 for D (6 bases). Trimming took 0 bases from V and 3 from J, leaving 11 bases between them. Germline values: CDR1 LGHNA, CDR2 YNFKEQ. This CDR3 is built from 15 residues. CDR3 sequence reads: CASSQDTGSHTEAFF. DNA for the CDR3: TGTGCCAGCAGCCAAGATACAGGGAGTCACACTGAAGCTTTCTTT.

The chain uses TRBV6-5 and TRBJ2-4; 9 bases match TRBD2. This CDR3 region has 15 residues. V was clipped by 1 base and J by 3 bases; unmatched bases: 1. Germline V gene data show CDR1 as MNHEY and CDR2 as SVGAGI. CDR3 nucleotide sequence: TGTGCCAGCAGTTACTTGACTAGCGGCAAAAACATTCAGTACTTC. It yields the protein CASSYLTSGKNIQYF.

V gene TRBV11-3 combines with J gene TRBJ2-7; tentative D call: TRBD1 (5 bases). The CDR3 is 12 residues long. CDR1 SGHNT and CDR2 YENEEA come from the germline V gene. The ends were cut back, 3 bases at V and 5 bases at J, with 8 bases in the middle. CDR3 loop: CASSLVGDEQYF. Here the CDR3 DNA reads TGTGCCAGCAGCTTGGTAGGGGACGAGCAGTACTTC.

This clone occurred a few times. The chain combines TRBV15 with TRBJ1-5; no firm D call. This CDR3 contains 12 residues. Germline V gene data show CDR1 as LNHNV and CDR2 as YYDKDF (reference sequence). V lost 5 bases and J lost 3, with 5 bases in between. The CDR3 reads CATSFPNQPQHF. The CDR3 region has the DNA TGTGCCACCAGCTTTCCCAATCAGCCCCAGCATTTT.

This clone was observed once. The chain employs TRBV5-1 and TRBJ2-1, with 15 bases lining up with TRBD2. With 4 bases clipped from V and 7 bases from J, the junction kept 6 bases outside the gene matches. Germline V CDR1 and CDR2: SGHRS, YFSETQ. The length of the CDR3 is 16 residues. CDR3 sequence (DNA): TGCGCCAGCAGCCGGACTAGCGGGAGGGCCGAAAATGAGCAGTTCTTC. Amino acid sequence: CASSRTSGRAENEQFF.

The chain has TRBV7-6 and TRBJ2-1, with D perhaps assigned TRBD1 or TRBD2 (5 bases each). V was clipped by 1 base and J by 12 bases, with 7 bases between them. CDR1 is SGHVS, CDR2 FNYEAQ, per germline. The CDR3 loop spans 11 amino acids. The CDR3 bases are TGTGCCAGCAGCTTAGTGGGGGTGCAGTTCTTC. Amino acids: CASSLVGVQFF.

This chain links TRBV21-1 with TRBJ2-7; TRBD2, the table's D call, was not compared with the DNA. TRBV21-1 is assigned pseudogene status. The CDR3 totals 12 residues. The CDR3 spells CASGQRLNEQYF. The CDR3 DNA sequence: TGTGCCAGCGGTCAGAGGCTAAACGAGCAGTACTTC.

The CDR3 loop is CASSTPLTSGTTDTQYF. The CDR3 DNA follows: TGTGCCAGTAGTACGCCCCTGACTAGCGGGACCACAGATACGCAGTATTTT. This sequence joins TRBV19 and TRBJ2-3; 11 positions agree with TRBD2. CDR3 size: 17 residues. CDR1 and CDR2 (germline): LNHDA, SQIVND (reference sequence). With V trimmed by 4 bases and J by 2 bases, 8 bases remained unmatched. Based on the CDR3 plus reference TRBV19 and TRBJ2-3, the full variable domain is DGGITQSPKYLFRKEGQNVTLSCEQNLNHDAMYWYRQDPGQGLRLIYYSQIVNDFQKGDIAEGYSVSREKKESFPLTVTSAQKNPTAFYLCASSTPLTSGTTDTQYFGPGTRLTVL.

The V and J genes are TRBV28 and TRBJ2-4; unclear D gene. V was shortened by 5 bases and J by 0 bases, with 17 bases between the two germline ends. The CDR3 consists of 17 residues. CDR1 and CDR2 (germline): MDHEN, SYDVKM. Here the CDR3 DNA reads TGTGCCAGCAGTCCCCGCGTAGGCAGCCTAGCCAAAAACATTCAGTACTTC. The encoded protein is CASSPRVGSLAKNIQYF.

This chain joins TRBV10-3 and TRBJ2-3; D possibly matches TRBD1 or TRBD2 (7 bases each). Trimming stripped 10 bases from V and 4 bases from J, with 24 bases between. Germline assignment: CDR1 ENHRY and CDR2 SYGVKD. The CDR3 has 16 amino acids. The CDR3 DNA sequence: TGTGCCACAGGAGACCCAGGGGGAGGGCCCTCAGATACGCAGTATTTT. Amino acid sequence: CATGDPGGGPSDTQYF.

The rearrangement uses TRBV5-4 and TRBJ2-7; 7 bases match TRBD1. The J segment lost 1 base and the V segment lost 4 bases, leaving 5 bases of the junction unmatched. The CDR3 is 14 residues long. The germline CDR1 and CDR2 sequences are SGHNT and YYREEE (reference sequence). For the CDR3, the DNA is TGTGCCAGCAGCCCGAGGGGGCTGTCCTACGAGCAGTACTTC. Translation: CASSPRGLSYEQYF.